Shown below are 4 T cell receptor beta chains from a single sample sequenced in a study of T cell responses to AZD1222 COVID-19 vaccine. Using immunoSEQ multiplex PCR, the repertoire was profiled, and TCRdb retains in-frame clones only, with some absent. The table includes just under 80,000 clones, 80% to 95% detected once. The sequences come from peripheral blood, collected 28 days after the second AZD1222 dose. The receptors were gathered from an adult who received the AZD1222 COVID-19 vaccine.

This clone was observed a few times. The rearrangement joins TRBV14 to TRBJ2-7, with TRBD1 as a possible D gene (5 bases). Germline V gives CDR1 SGHDN, CDR2 FVKESK. The length of the CDR3 is 14 residues. V was shortened by 1 base and J by 5 bases, with 12 bases between the two germline ends. CDR3 DNA: TGTGCCAGCAGCCAAGGGGGCCCAGGGAACGAGCAGTACTTC. Translation gives CASSQGGPGNEQYF.

The table lists this clone with a count of one. This CDR3 reads CASSSYSRDPILEQFF. The CDR3 coding sequence is TGTGCCAGCAGCTCATACAGCCGGGACCCGATATTGGAGCAGTTCTTC. The chain has TRBV7-9 and TRBJ2-1; D assignment may be TRBD1 or TRBD2 (5 bases each). The CDR3 has 16 amino acids. Trimming took 4 bases from V and 10 from J, leaving 23 bases between them. Germline CDR1 reads SEHNR; CDR2 reads FQNEAQ (reference sequence).

This chain uses TRBV2 with TRBJ1-1; 9 positions agree with TRBD1. This CDR3 region has 13 residues. CDR1 is SNHLY, CDR2 FYNNEI, per germline. V shed 2 bases and J 7 bases; nucleotides not matched to a gene: 2. CDR3 region: CASSELGQGEAFF. The CDR3 bases are TGTGCCAGCAGTGAACTGGGACAGGGTGAAGCTTTCTTT.

The J gene is TRBJ2-1, the V gene TRBV2, with 11 bases that match TRBD2. The J segment lost 9 bases and the V segment lost 8 bases, leaving 3 bases of the junction unmatched. Germline loops: CDR1 SNHLY, CDR2 FYNNEI. The CDR3 contains 12 residues. The DNA for the CDR3 is TGTGCCAGCCTAGCGGGAGGTCCTGAGCAGTTCTTC. Its protein product is CASLAGGPEQFF.